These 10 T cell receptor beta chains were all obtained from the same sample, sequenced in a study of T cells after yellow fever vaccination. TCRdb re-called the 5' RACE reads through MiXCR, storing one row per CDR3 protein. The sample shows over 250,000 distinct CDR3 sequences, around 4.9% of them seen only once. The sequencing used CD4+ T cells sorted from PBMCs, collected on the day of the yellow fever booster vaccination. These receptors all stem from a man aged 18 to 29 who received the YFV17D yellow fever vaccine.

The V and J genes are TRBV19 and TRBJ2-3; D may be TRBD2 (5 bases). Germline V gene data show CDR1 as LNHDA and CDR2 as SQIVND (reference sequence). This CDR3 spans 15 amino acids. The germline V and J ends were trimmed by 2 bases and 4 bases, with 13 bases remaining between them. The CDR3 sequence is CASSISLTTPDTQYF. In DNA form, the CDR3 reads TGTGCCAGTAGTATATCTTTGACTACCCCAGATACGCAGTATTTT.

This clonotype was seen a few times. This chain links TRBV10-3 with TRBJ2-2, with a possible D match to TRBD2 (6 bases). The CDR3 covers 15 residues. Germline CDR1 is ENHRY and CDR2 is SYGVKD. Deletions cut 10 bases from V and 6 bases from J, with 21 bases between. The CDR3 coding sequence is TGTGCCAGCGTGGGCGTAGTCCCTAGCGCCGGGGAGCTGTTTTTT. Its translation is CASVGVVPSAGELFF.

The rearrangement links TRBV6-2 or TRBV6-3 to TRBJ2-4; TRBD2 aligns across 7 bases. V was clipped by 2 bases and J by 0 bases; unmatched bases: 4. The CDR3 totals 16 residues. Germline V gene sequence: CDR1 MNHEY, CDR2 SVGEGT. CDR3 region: CASSYRAGVAKNIQYF. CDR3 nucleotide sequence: TGTGCCAGCAGTTACCGTGCGGGGGTAGCCAAAAACATTCAGTACTTC.

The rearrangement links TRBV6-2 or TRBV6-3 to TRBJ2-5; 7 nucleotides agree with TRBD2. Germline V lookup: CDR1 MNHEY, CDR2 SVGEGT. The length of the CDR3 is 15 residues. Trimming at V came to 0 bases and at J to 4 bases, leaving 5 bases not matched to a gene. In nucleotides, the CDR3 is TGTGCCAGCAGTTACTCGCCGGGGGGTCTAGAGACCCAGTACTTC. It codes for CASSYSPGGLETQYF.

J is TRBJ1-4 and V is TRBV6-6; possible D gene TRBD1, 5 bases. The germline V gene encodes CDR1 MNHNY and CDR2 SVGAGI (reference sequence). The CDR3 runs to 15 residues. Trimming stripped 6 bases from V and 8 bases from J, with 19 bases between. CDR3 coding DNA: TGTGCCAGCAGCCCACCGTTAGGGGTTAACGAAAAACTGTTTTTT. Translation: CASSPPLGVNEKLFF.

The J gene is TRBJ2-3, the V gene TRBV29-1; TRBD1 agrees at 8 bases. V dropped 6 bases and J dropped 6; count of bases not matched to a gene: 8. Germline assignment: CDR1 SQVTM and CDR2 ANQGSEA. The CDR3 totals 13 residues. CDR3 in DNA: TGCAGCGTGAACGCAGGGGGCCGGGATACGCAGTATTTT. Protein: CSVNAGGRDTQYF.

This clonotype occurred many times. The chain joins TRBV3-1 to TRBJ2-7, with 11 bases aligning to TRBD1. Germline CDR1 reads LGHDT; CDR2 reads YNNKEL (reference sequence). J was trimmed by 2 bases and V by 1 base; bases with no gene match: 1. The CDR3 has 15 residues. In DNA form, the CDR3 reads TGTGCCAGCAGCCAAGGGACAGGGGGCCCCTACGAGCAGTACGTC. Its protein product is CASSQGTGGPYEQYV.

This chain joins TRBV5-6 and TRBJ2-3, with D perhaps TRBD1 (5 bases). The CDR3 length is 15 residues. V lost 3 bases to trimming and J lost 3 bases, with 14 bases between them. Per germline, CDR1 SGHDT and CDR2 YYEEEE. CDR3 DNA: TGTGCCAGCAGCTGGGGCGAGATAGGGACAGATACGCAGTATTTT. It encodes CASSWGEIGTDTQYF.

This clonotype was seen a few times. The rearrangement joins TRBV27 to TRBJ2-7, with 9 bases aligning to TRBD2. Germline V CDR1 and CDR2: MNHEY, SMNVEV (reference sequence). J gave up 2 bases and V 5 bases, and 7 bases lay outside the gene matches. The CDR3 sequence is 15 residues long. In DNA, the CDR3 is TGTGCCAGCAGTCCCGCGGGGGGGGCTCCCTACGAGCAGTACTTC. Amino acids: CASSPAGGAPYEQYF.

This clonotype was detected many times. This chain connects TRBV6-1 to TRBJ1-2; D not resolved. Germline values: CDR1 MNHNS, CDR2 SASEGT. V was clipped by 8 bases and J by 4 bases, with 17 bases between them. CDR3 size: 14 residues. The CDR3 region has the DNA TGTGCCAGCGATAGACCGCCCATCTCCTATGGCTACACCTTC. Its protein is CASDRPPISYGYTF.